This T cell receptor (beta chain) stems from a study of blood T cells in healthy people across ages. Study findings and constraints: Lack of knowledge of donor CMV status possibly confounded expanded clonotype changes.

A second PCR, run for roughly 6 to 11 cycles, used a sample-barcoded 5' primer plus a J-beta primer mix. TCRdb re-called the 5' RACE reads through MiXCR, storing one row per CDR3 protein. The profile shows 890,000 or so distinct CDR3 sequences, 55% to 65% of them singletons. There are 18 residues in the CDR3. Germline CDR1 is SGDLS and CDR2 is YYNGEE. As concerns this clonotype: Its antigen is not identified. At one of its ends the junction is not consistent with the germline gene, which may arise from a read error.

The chain links TRBV9 to TRBJ1-6; 8 nucleotides line up with TRBD1. Source material: blood. The TCR originated in a young man in good health. The chain's CDR3 is CASSADREKGTYNSPLHF. The CDR3 DNA reads TGTGCCAGCAGCGCGGACAGGGAGAAGGGAACCTATAATTCGCCCCTCCACTTT.